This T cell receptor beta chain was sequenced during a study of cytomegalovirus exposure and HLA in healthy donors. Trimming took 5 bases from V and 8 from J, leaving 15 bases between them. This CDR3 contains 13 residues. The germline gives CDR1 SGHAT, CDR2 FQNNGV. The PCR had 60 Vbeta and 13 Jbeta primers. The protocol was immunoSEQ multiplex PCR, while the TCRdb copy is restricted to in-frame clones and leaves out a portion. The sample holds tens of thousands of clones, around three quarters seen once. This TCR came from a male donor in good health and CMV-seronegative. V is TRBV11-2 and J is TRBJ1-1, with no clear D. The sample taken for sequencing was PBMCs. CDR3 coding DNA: TGTGCCAGCAGCGCCCTCACCCCAGTGGAAGCTTTCTTT. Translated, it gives CASSALTPVEAFF.